The 3 T cell receptor beta chains listed next were all sequenced from one sample in a study of T-cell reconstitution after alpha-beta-depleted transplantation in children. Unique molecular identifiers were used in preparing the TCRbeta library. TCRdb re-called the PCR reads with MiXCR, one entry per CDR3 protein. The profile shows about 500,000 distinct CDR3 sequences, 10% to 12% of them singletons. The specimen comprised PBMCs, mostly from graft donor cells, sampled 180 days after TCRalphabeta/CD19-depleted stem cell transplant. Source of these receptors: a female patient aged 2-9 years who had a stem cell transplant for aplastic anemia, so the T cells may come from the graft donor.

The chain joins TRBV20-1 to TRBJ1-5; TRBD1 agrees at 7 bases. This CDR3 contains 15 residues. The V and J ends lost 5 bases and 3 bases, in that order; junction bases with no gene match: 10. Germline values: CDR1 DFQATT, CDR2 SNEGSKA (reference sequence). In nucleotides, the CDR3 is TGCAGTGCTTACCCGACAGGGTTCTTCAATCAGCCCCAGCATTTT. Its protein product is CSAYPTGFFNQPQHF.

This clonotype has more than one count but fewer than ten. The chain carries TRBV6-5 and TRBJ1-1; 8 bases align to TRBD1. The CDR3 has 15 residues. Germline lookup yields CDR1 MNHEY and CDR2 SVGAGI. V trimming: 2 bases; J trimming: 4 bases; junction bases outside the gene matches: 6. The chain's CDR3 is CASSYGQGFGTEAFF. The CDR3 nucleotides read TGTGCCAGCAGTTACGGACAGGGTTTTGGCACTGAAGCTTTCTTT.

V gene TRBV28 combines with J gene TRBJ2-7; no clear D. Trimming left V 6 bases short and J 2 bases short, with 17 bases between. The CDR3 runs to 15 residues. The V gene's germline CDR1 is MDHEN and CDR2 SYDVKM. The CDR3 loop is CASSFASSLTYEQYF. The CDR3 DNA follows: TGTGCCAGCAGCTTCGCTTCTTCACTAACCTACGAGCAGTACTTC. Based on the CDR3 plus reference TRBV28 and TRBJ2-7, the full variable domain is DVKVTQSSRYLVKRTGEKVFLECVQDMDHENMFWYRQDPGLGLRLIYFSYDVKMKEKGDIPEGYSVSREKKERFSLILESASTNQTSMYLCASSFASSLTYEQYFGPGTRLTVT.